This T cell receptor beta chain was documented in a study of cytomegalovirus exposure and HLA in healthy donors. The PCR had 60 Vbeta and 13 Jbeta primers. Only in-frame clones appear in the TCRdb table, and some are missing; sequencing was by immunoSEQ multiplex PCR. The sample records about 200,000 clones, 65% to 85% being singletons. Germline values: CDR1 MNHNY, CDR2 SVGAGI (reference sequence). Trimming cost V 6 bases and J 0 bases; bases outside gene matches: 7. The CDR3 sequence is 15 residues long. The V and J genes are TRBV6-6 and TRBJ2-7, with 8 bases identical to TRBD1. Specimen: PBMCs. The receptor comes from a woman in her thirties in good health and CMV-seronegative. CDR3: CASSQPGQGSYEQYF. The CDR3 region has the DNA TGTGCCAGCAGCCAACCCGGACAGGGCTCCTACGAGCAGTACTTC.